This entry describes one T cell receptor beta chain. This record belongs to a study of blood T cell repertoires in COVID-19. On the study more broadly: PBMCs, B-cell-depleted T cells, or T cells provided the cDNA or gDNA that made up the material.

Ages ranged from 18 to 89 years, with residence in fewer than 25 US areas. All recovered Cohort 3 donors got two negative PCRs, got clearance, or saw symptom resolution. Under the authors' procedure: Amplification from reference gene primers served as the basis for estimated nucleated cell counts. TCRdb's table, derived via immunoSEQ multiplex PCR, lists solely in-frame clones and lacks some. That table is the source of V, J and clone size, and D and trimming were worked out from the DNA. This table has over 250,000 clones, 90% appearing once. The V gene lost 3 bases and the J gene lost 6 bases, with 15 bases spanning the gap. The V gene's germline CDR1 is SGHDT and CDR2 YYEEEE. CDR3 length: 14 amino acids.

The receptor's source is a man between 60 and 75 years old who had recovered from COVID-19. The sample comprised PBMCs or T cells enriched from blood (not recorded which). This chain joins TRBV5-6 and TRBJ1-2, with a possible D match to TRBD1 (5 bases). The CDR3 bases are TGTGCCAGCAGCTGGCCCCGGACACCTCATGGCTACACCTTC. Translated, it gives CASSWPRTPHGYTF.